The next 28 T cell receptor beta chains were all read from a single sample in a study of shared clonotypes between healthy human individuals. The repertoire was sequenced with immunoSEQ multiplex PCR; TCRdb's copy has only in-frame clones and lacks some. There are around 1.6 million clones in the sample; roughly 98% occur only once, and approximately 0.45% lies in the top ten. Sequences were obtained from naive CD4+ T cells sorted from blood. Subset indicated: CD45RA+ positively selected. All receptors come from a man aged 25-45 years in good health.

The chain combines TRBV7-2 with TRBJ1-5; TRBD1 agrees at 8 bases. J was trimmed by 2 bases and V by 2 bases; bases with no gene match: 2. The CDR3 has 15 amino acids. In germline, CDR1 is SGHTA, CDR2 FQGNSA. CDR3 in amino acids: CASSLTGGGNQPQHF. The CDR3 coding sequence is TGTGCCAGCAGCTTAACAGGGGGAGGCAATCAGCCCCAGCATTTT.

The rearrangement links TRBV19 to TRBJ1-1; 10 bases match TRBD1. The CDR3 consists of 14 residues. The V and J ends lost 3 bases and 12 bases, in that order; junction bases with no gene match: 10. Germline CDR1 LNHDA, CDR2 SQIVND (reference sequence). CDR3 sequence (DNA): TGTGCCAGTAGTATTCGTTCGGGACAGGGGTATCCTTTCTTT. Protein sequence: CASSIRSGQGYPFF.

This rearrangement joins TRBV9 to TRBJ2-3, with D tentatively TRBD2 (6 bases). Trimming cost V 0 bases and J 7 bases, with 12 bases left between them. The germline V gene encodes CDR1 SGDLS and CDR2 YYNGEE. The length of the CDR3 is 14 residues. The CDR3 DNA is TGTGCCAGCAGCGTAGCATACGGGGGATATACGCAGTATTTT. The encoded protein is CASSVAYGGYTQYF.

V gene TRBV5-1 combines with J gene TRBJ2-2; D ambiguous. CDR1 is SGHRS and CDR2 is YFSETQ in the germline V gene. The CDR3 spans 14 residues. V was trimmed by 6 bases and J by 7 bases, leaving 16 bases between them. The DNA for the CDR3 is TGCGCCAGCACCCACGGCCTAGTAGACGGGGAGCTGTTTTTT. It yields the protein CASTHGLVDGELFF.

This rearrangement joins TRBV21-1 to TRBJ1-1; whether TRBD1, the table's D call, matches the DNA was not checked. TRBV21-1 is tagged as a pseudogene. This CDR3 region has 19 residues. The DNA of the CDR3 is TGTGCCAGCAGCAAATCGAGAGGGGAACAGGGAAGGAGGAACACTGAAGCTTTCTTT. Its translation is CASSKSRGEQGRRNTEAFF.

The rearrangement links TRBV7-3 to TRBJ2-6, with D possibly being TRBD2 (6 bases). The CDR3 is 17 amino acids. In germline, CDR1 is SGHTA, CDR2 FQGTGA. Trimming removed 1 base at V and 4 bases at J, with 14 bases between. In nucleotides, the CDR3 is TGTGCCAGCAGCTTAAGGGGCGGGGTATCAGGGGCCAACGTCCTGACTTTC. The encoded protein is CASSLRGGVSGANVLTF.

The V call is TRBV10-3, the J call TRBJ2-1, with 11 bases fitting TRBD2. Germline assignment: CDR1 ENHRY and CDR2 SYGVKD. V trimming: 3 bases; J trimming: 5 bases; junction bases outside the gene matches: 9. This CDR3 is 17 amino acids long. The CDR3 loop reads CAISEKIAGGGHNEQFF. In DNA form, the CDR3 reads TGTGCCATCAGTGAAAAAATAGCGGGAGGGGGCCACAATGAGCAGTTCTTC.

This sequence joins TRBV7-8 and TRBJ2-1, with no clear D. The CDR3 totals 14 residues. Germline V gives CDR1 SGHVS, CDR2 FQNEAQ. Trimming pared 0 bases from V and 5 bases from J, leaving 8 bases between. CDR3 residues: CASSLATPHNEQFF. The DNA of the CDR3 is TGTGCCAGCAGCTTAGCTACCCCCCACAATGAGCAGTTCTTC.

This chain joins TRBV30 and TRBJ2-1, with 12 bases fitting TRBD2. The CDR3 extends over 15 amino acids. The germline CDR1 and CDR2 sequences are GTSNPN and SVGIG (reference sequence). The J segment lost 6 bases and the V segment lost 0 bases, leaving 3 bases of the junction unmatched. CDR3 sequence (DNA): TGTGCCTGGAGTGTACGACTAGCGGGAGTCAATGAGCAGTTCTTC. This translates into CAWSVRLAGVNEQFF.

This clone was seen a single time. This specimen includes other DNA sequences encoding the same CDR3. This chain uses TRBV9 with TRBJ2-5; 8 bases line up with TRBD2. The CDR3 loop spans 14 amino acids. Germline V gene sequence: CDR1 SGDLS, CDR2 YYNGEE. Germline trimming cut 0 bases from V and 3 bases from J; bases unmatched to any gene: 1. The CDR3 sequence: CASSVDSGEETQYF. The CDR3 DNA reads TGTGCCAGCAGCGTAGATAGCGGGGAAGAGACCCAGTACTTC.

The genes are TRBV5-4 and TRBJ2-5; 9 nucleotides align to TRBD2. This CDR3 comprises 14 residues. The junction had 1 base not matched to a gene; V was cut back by 0 bases and J by 4 bases. CDR1 is SGHNT and CDR2 is YYREEE in the germline V gene (reference sequence). CDR3 in DNA: TGTGCCAGCAGCTTGGAACTAGCGGGAGAGACCCAGTACTTC. Its translation: CASSLELAGETQYF.

This chain uses TRBV18 with TRBJ1-2; no definite D call. The V end was cut by 3 bases, the J end by 6 bases, with 5 bases between. This CDR3 has 11 residues. The germline V gene encodes CDR1 KGHSH and CDR2 LQKENI. CDR3 coding DNA: TGTGCCAGCTCACCGGGCCATGGCTACACCTTC. This sequence encodes CASSPGHGYTF. The whole variable domain, remainder taken from reference TRBV18 and TRBJ1-2, is NAGVMQNPRHLVRRRGQEARLRCSPMKGHSHVYWYRQLPEEGLKFMVYLQKENIIDESGMPKERFSAEFPKEGPSILRIQQVVRGDSAAYFCASSPGHGYTFGSGTRLTVV.

V is TRBV9 and J is TRBJ2-1, with D possibly being TRBD1 or TRBD2 (7 bases each). The germline V gene encodes CDR1 SGDLS and CDR2 YYNGEE. The CDR3 has 19 residues. V was shortened by 4 bases and J by 3 bases, with 26 bases between the two germline ends. CDR3 nucleotide sequence: TGTGCCAGCAGCTCGGTGCTGGGGGGGCCGGGACAGTACTACAATGAGCAGTTCTTC. This codes for CASSSVLGGPGQYYNEQFF. Full variable domain (outside the CDR3, taken from reference TRBV9 and TRBJ2-1): DSGVTQTPKHLITATGQRVTLRCSPRSGDLSVYWYQQSLDQGLQFLIQYYNGEERAKGNILERFSAQQFPDLHSELNLSSLELGDSALYFCASSSVLGGPGQYYNEQFFGPGTRLTVL.

The chain employs TRBV7-2 and TRBJ2-3; weak D call: TRBD2 (5 bases). The CDR3 spans 15 residues. V was trimmed by 1 base and J by 2 bases, leaving 10 bases between them. Germline lookup yields CDR1 SGHTA and CDR2 FQGNSA. The CDR3 protein is CASSLVGSSTDTQYF. The CDR3 DNA sequence: TGTGCCAGCAGCTTAGTAGGGAGCTCCACAGATACGCAGTATTTT.

The rearrangement links TRBV25-1 to TRBJ1-2; TRBD1 is a possible D gene (6 bases). V lost 5 bases and J lost 8, with 12 bases in between. CDR1 is MGHDK, CDR2 SYGVNS, per germline. The CDR3 runs to 12 residues. The CDR3 loop is CASSLQGYGYTF. Written as DNA, the CDR3 is TGTGCCAGCAGTTTACAGGGTTACGGCTACACCTTC.

The V and J genes are TRBV7-8 and TRBJ2-1; 9 bases are shared with TRBD2. Trimming took 1 base from V and 4 from J; bases not matched to a gene: 2. CDR1 and CDR2 from the germline V gene are SGHVS and FQNEAQ. The CDR3 runs to 15 residues. CDR3 coding DNA: TGTGCCAGCAGCTTAGTCCTAGCGGGGTACAATGAGCAGTTCTTC. Protein sequence: CASSLVLAGYNEQFF.

V and J are TRBV5-4 and TRBJ1-1; 7 nucleotides line up with TRBD1. The CDR3 covers 14 residues. The germline V gene encodes CDR1 SGHNT and CDR2 YYREEE (reference sequence). Trimming cost V 3 bases and J 6 bases; bases outside gene matches: 8. The CDR3 sequence is CASSSKGGPAEAFF. CDR3 DNA sequence: TGTGCCAGCAGCTCAAAAGGGGGCCCAGCTGAAGCTTTCTTT.

The chain has TRBV5-4 and TRBJ1-1; a possible D gene is TRBD1 (5 bases). V shed 0 bases and J shed 10 bases, with 10 bases lying between them. Germline lookup yields CDR1 SGHNT and CDR2 YYREEE (reference sequence). This CDR3 contains 12 residues. CDR3 bases: TGTGCCAGCAGCTTGGTGTCAGGGACAGCTTTCTTT. This encodes CASSLVSGTAFF.

This chain uses TRBV6-5 with TRBJ2-1; the match to TRBD2 covers 8 bases. Looked up from germline, CDR1 is MNHEY and CDR2 is SVGAGI. The ends lost 6 bases at V and 7 bases at J; junction bases unmatched: 8. CDR3 length: 14 residues. In DNA form, the CDR3 reads TGTGCCAGCAGCGCGGGACTAGGCAGGAATGAGCAGTTCTTC. This translates into CASSAGLGRNEQFF.

The rearrangement uses TRBV5-6 and TRBJ2-1, with TRBD1 matching 9 bases. Germline values: CDR1 SGHDT, CDR2 YYEEEE. The CDR3 runs to 15 residues. J gave up 5 bases and V 4 bases, and 7 bases lay outside the gene matches. CDR3 in DNA: TGTGCCAGCAGCCCCGGGACAGGGTGGGACAATGAGCAGTTCTTC. It codes for CASSPGTGWDNEQFF. Variable domain in full (rest from reference TRBV5-6 and TRBJ2-1): DAGVTQSPTHLIKTRGQQVTLRCSPKSGHDTVSWYQQALGQGPQFIFQYYEEEERQRGNFPDRFSGHQFPNYSSELNVNALLLGDSALYLCASSPGTGWDNEQFFGPGTRLTVL.

This chain uses TRBV7-5 with TRBJ2-1; TRBD1 reflects the table's D call only, with no check against the DNA. TRBV7-5 is classified as a pseudogene. The CDR3 loop spans 15 amino acids. DNA for the CDR3: TGTGCCAGAAGCTCGAACAGGAGCTCCTACAATGAGCAGTTCTTC. Residues: CARSSNRSSYNEQFF.

The V and J genes are TRBV6-1 and TRBJ2-7; 10 bases line up with TRBD1. The CDR3 runs 16 residues. V lost 0 bases to trimming and J lost 2 bases; unmatched junction nucleotides: 4. The germline V gene has CDR1 MNHNS and CDR2 SASEGT. The CDR3 DNA reads TGTGCCAGCAGTGAAGCTCCCGGGACAGGGGCCTACGAGCAGTACTTC. It codes for CASSEAPGTGAYEQYF.

The chain uses TRBV9 and TRBJ2-1, with 12 bases matching TRBD2. The V and J ends lost 3 bases and 9 bases, in that order; junction bases with no gene match: 7. This CDR3 contains 15 residues. Germline CDR1 and CDR2: SGDLS and YYNGEE. DNA of the CDR3: TGTGCCAGCAGCGAGGCCCCGGGACTAGCGGGTGAGCAGTTCTTC. This encodes CASSEAPGLAGEQFF.

The V and J genes are TRBV7-2 and TRBJ2-2; 9 bases line up with TRBD2. J lost 10 bases, V lost 6 bases, and 9 bases had no gene match. Germline V gives CDR1 SGHTA, CDR2 FQGNSA. The length of the CDR3 is 14 residues. CDR3 coding DNA: TGTGCCAGCAGGATTAGCGGGAGTTATGCGGAGCTGTTTTTT. The encoded protein is CASRISGSYAELFF.

The chain uses TRBV29-1 and TRBJ2-5; TRBD2 matches at 13 bases. Germline V CDR1 and CDR2: SQVTM, ANQGSEA. V gave up 7 bases and J gave up 7 bases; unmatched junction bases: 12. This CDR3 comprises 15 residues. CDR3 protein: CSANRGLAGDVTQYF. In nucleotides, the CDR3 is TGCAGCGCAAACCGCGGACTAGCGGGAGATGTGACCCAGTACTTC.

The V gene is TRBV10-2, the J gene TRBJ2-7; D possibly corresponds to TRBD1 (5 bases). Trimming shortened V by 8 bases and J by 4 bases, and 15 bases separated the two germline ends. Germline assignment: CDR1 WSHSY and CDR2 SAAADI. The CDR3 has 13 residues. The CDR3 protein is CASRQNLGYEQYF. The CDR3, as DNA: TGCGCCAGCCGACAGAACTTAGGTTACGAGCAGTACTTC.

The chain couples TRBV29-1 to TRBJ2-1, with D possibly TRBD2 on 5 matching bases. Trimming removed 4 bases at V and 9 bases at J, with 16 bases between. This CDR3 comprises 13 residues. Germline values: CDR1 SQVTM, CDR2 ANQGSEA. The CDR3 DNA follows: TGCAGCGTTGGGGGAGTAATATGGAGTGAGCAGTTCTTC. Amino acid sequence: CSVGGVIWSEQFF.

As for this clone: The germline gene is not matched at one end of the junction; a read error may be the cause. V is TRBV19 and J is TRBJ1-5; D is perhaps TRBD1 (5 bases). Per the germline V gene, CDR1 is LNHDA and CDR2 is SQIVND (reference sequence). CDR3 length: 15 residues. CDR3 loop: CATRTPIGQDQPQHF. The CDR3 DNA sequence: TGTGCCACCCGGACACCCATTGGGCAAGATCAACCCCAGCATTTT.